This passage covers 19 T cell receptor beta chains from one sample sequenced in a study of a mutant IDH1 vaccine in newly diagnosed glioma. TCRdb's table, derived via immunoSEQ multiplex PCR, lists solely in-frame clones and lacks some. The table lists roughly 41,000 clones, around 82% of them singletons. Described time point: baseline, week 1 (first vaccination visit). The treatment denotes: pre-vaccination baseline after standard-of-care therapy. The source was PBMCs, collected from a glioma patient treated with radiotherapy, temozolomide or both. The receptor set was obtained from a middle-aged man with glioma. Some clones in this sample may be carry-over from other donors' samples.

The CDR3 here is CASSFGRSNEKLFF. CDR3 sequence (DNA): TGTGCCAGCAGCTTTGGGAGGTCTAATGAAAAACTGTTTTTT. The chain links TRBV7-9 to TRBJ1-4; D is uncertain. Trimming removed 3 bases from V and 3 bases from J, with 8 bases in between. Germline values: CDR1 SEHNR, CDR2 FQNEAQ (reference sequence). CDR3 size: 14 residues.

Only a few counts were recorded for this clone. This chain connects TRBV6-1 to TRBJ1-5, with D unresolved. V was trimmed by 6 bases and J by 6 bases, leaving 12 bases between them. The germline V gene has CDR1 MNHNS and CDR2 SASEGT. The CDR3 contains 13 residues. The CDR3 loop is CASRANIGQPQHF. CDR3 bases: TGTGCCAGCAGAGCAAACATCGGTCAGCCCCAGCATTTT.

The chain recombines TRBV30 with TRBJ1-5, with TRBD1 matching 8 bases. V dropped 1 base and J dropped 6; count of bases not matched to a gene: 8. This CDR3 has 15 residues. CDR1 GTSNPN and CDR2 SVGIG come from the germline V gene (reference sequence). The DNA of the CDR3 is TGTGCCTGGAGTGCCTCAGGACAGGGTAGTCAGCCCCAGCATTTT. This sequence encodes CAWSASGQGSQPQHF.

In DNA form, the CDR3 reads TGTGCCTGGAATCCTGGACAGGGGGCAGGGGATACGCAGTATTTT. This encodes CAWNPGQGAGDTQYF. The rearrangement joins TRBV30 to TRBJ2-3; 11 nucleotides agree with TRBD1. Looked up from germline, CDR1 is GTSNPN and CDR2 is SVGIG (reference sequence). J gave up 6 bases and V 4 bases, and 9 bases lay outside the gene matches. This CDR3 comprises 15 residues.

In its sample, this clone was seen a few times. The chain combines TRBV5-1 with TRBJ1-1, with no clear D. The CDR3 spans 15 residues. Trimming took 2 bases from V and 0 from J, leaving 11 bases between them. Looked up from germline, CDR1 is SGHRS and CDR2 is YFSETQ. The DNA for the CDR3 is TGCGCCAGCAGCTTAAACAGAGCGATGAACACTGAAGCTTTCTTT. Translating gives CASSLNRAMNTEAFF.

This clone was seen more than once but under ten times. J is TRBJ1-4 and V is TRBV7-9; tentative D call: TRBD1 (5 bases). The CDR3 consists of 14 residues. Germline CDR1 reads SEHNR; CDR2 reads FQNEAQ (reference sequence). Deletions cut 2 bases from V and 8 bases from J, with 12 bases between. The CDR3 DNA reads TGTGCCAGCAGCTTAAGGCAGGGTCTCGAAAAACTGTTTTTT. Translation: CASSLRQGLEKLFF.

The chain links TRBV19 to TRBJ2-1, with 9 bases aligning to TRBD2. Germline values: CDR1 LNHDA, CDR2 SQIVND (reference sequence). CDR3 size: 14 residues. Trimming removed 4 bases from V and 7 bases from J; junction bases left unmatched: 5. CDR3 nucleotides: TGTGCCAGTAGTAGTAGCGGGGGCGGAAATGAGCAGTTCTTC. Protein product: CASSSSGGGNEQFF.

The DNA for the CDR3 is TGTGCCAGCAGCCGCTTACAGGGTGACGGCTACACCTTC. As protein: CASSRLQGDGYTF. This chain joins TRBV7-6 and TRBJ1-2, with D possibly matching TRBD1 (6 bases). Germline assignment: CDR1 SGHVS and CDR2 FNYEAQ. Trimming removed 5 bases at V and 8 bases at J, with 15 bases between. The CDR3 is made up of 13 amino acids.

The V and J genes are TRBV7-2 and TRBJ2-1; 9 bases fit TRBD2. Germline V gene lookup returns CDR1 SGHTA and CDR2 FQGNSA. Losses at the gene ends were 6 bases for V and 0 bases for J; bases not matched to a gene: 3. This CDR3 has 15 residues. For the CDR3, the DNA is TGTGCCAGCAGTCTAGCGGGGTCCTCCTACAATGAGCAGTTCTTC. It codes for CASSLAGSSYNEQFF. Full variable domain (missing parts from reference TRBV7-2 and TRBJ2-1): GAGVSQSPSNKVTEKGKDVELRCDPISGHTALYWYRQSLGQGLEFLIYFQGNSAPDKSGLPSDRFSAERTGGSVSTLTIQRTQQEDSAVYLCASSLAGSSYNEQFFGPGTRLTVL.

CDR3 nucleotide sequence: TGTGCCAGCAGCTTACGAGGGACTAGGGGGGATACGCAGTATTTT. This sequence encodes CASSLRGTRGDTQYF. V gene TRBV13 combines with J gene TRBJ2-3, with 8 bases matching TRBD2. J was trimmed by 6 bases and V by 2 bases; bases with no gene match: 7. The CDR3 spans 15 residues. Germline V lookup: CDR1 PRHDT, CDR2 FYEKMQ (reference sequence).

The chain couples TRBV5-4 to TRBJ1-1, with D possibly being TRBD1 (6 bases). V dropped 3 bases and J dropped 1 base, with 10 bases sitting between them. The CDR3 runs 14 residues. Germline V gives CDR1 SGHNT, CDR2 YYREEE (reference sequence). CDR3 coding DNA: TGTGCCAGCAGCTGGGGGCGGGGGAACACTGAAGCTTTCTTT. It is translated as CASSWGRGNTEAFF.

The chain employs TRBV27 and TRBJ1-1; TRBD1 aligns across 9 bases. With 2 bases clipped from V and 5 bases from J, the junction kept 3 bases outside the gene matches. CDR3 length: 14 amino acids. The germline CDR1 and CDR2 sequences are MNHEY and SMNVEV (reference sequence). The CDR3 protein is CASSLDRGGTEAFF. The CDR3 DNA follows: TGTGCCAGCAGTTTAGACAGGGGGGGAACTGAAGCTTTCTTT.

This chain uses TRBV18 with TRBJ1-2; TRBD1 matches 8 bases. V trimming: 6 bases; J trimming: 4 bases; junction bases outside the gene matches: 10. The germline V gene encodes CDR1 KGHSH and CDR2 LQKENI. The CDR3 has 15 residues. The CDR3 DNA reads TGTGCCAGCTCGCCCGGGACAGGCAACTTCTATGGCTACACCTTC. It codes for CASSPGTGNFYGYTF.

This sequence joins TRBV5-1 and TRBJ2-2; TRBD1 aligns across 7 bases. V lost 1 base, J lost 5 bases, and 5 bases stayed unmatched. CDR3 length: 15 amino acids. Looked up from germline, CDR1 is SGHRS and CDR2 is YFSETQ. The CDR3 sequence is CASSLSGGRTGELFF. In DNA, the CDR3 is TGCGCCAGCAGCTTGTCAGGGGGAAGGACCGGGGAGCTGTTTTTT.

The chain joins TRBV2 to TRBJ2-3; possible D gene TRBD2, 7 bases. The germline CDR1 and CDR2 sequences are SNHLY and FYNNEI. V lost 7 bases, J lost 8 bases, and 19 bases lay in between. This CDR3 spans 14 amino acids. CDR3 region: CASIGGVEIGTQYF. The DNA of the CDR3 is TGTGCCAGCATAGGGGGGGTTGAGATTGGTACGCAGTATTTT.

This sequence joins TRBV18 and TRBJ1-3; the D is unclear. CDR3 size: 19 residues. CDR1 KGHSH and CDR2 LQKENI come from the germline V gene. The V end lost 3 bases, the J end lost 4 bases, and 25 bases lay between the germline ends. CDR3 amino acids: CASSPSGGLGSAGGNTIYF. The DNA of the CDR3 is TGTGCCAGCTCACCCTCCGGCGGCCTCGGGAGTGCGGGAGGAAACACCATATATTTT.

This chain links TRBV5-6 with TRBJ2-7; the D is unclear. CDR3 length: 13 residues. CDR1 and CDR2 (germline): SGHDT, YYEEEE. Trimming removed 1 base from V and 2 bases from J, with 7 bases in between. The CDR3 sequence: CASSLPGPYEQYF. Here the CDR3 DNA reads TGTGCCAGCAGCTTGCCCGGACCCTACGAGCAGTACTTC.

Written as DNA, the CDR3 is TGCGCCAGCAGCCAAGTGGTAGGTCACCCGAACACTGAAGCTTTCTTT. It codes for CASSQVVGHPNTEAFF. J is TRBJ1-1 and V is TRBV4-1; no firm D call. Germline V CDR1 and CDR2: MGHRA, YSYEKL. V was shortened by 1 base and J by 1 base, with 13 bases between the two germline ends. The CDR3 loop spans 16 amino acids.

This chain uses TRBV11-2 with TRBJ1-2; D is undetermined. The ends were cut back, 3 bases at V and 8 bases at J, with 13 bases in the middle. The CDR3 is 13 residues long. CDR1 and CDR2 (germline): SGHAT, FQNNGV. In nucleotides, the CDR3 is TGTGCCAGCAGCTTTAGTGGGTCGGACGGCTACACCTTC. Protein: CASSFSGSDGYTF.